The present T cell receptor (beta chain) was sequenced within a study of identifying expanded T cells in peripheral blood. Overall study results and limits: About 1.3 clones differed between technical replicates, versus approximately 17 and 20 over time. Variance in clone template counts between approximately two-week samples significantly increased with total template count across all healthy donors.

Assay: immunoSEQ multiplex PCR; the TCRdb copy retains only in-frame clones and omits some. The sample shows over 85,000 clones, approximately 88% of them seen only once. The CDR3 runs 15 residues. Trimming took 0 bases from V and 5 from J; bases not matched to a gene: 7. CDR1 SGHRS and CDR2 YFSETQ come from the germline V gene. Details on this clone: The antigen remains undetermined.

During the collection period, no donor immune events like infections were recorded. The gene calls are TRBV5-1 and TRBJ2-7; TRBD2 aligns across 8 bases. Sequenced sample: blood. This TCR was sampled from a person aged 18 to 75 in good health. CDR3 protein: CASSLVLAGHDEQYF. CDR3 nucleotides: TGCGCCAGCAGCTTGGTGTTAGCGGGACATGACGAGCAGTACTTC. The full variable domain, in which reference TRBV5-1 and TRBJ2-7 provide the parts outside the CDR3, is KAGVTQTPRYLIKTRGQQVTLSCSPISGHRSVSWYQQTPGQGLQFLFEYFSETQRNKGNFPGRFSGRQFSNSRSEMNVSTLELGDSALYLCASSLVLAGHDEQYFGPGTRLTVT.